Below are 13 T cell receptor beta chains sequenced from a single sample in a study of blood T cell repertoires in COVID-19. TCRdb's copy holds only in-frame clones and misses some; the assay was immunoSEQ multiplex PCR. The table has some 150,000 clones, 85% to 90% seen once. The material sequenced was peripheral blood. The receptors originated from a man aged 50 or older who had recovered from COVID-19.

The chain links TRBV23-1 to TRBJ1-1; 9 bases are a match to TRBD1. TRBV23-1 is noted as an ORF with a role that remains uncertain. V lost 4 bases to trimming and J lost 3 bases; unmatched junction nucleotides: 9. The length of the CDR3 is 16 residues. CDR3 nucleotide sequence: TGCGCCAGCAGTCTGGGGACAGGGAATATGTACACTGAAGCTTTCTTT. Protein product: CASSLGTGNMYTEAFF.

The count of this clone is one. The chain uses TRBV4-3 and TRBJ1-1; 7 positions agree with TRBD1. The CDR3 is 14 residues long. In germline, CDR1 is LGHNA, CDR2 YSLEER. V shed 4 bases, J shed 5 bases, and the junction held 7 bases outside the gene matches. CDR3 in DNA: TGCGCCAGCAGCCCAGGACAGGCGAGGACTGAAGCTTTCTTT. This encodes CASSPGQARTEAFF.

This chain joins TRBV11-2 and TRBJ1-2; the D is unclear. CDR1 and CDR2 from the germline V gene are SGHAT and FQNNGV. V lost 4 bases to trimming and J lost 7 bases, with 16 bases between them. The CDR3 loop spans 14 amino acids. DNA for the CDR3: TGTGCCAGCAGCTCAAGCCGGCAGGATAGTGGCTACACCTTC. Its translation is CASSSSRQDSGYTF.

This clone was detected a few times. V and J are TRBV5-6 and TRBJ2-5; TRBD2 matches at 10 bases. This CDR3 has 17 residues. With V trimmed by 1 base and J by 1 base, 7 bases remained unmatched. Germline assignment: CDR1 SGHDT and CDR2 YYEEEE. The CDR3 DNA reads TGTGCCAGCAGCTTGCTGGGGCTAGCGGGGGTCCAAGAGACCCAGTACTTC. It translates to CASSLLGLAGVQETQYF.

CDR3 coding DNA: TGTGCCATCAGTGAGTCAGGGGGGGAAGGCTACACCTTC. This codes for CAISESGGEGYTF. J is TRBJ1-2 and V is TRBV10-3, with a tentative D call TRBD1 (6 bases). V lost 0 bases and J lost 8, with 10 bases in between. The CDR3 runs to 13 residues. Germline V gene data show CDR1 as ENHRY and CDR2 as SYGVKD.

The gene calls are TRBV9 and TRBJ2-3; 8 positions agree with TRBD1. This CDR3 is 13 amino acids long. V dropped 7 bases and J dropped 2; count of bases not matched to a gene: 3. The germline CDR1 and CDR2 sequences are SGDLS and YYNGEE. The CDR3 region is CASGQGYTDTQYF. CDR3 nucleotides: TGTGCCAGCGGACAGGGCTACACAGATACGCAGTATTTT.

This rearrangement joins TRBV10-3 to TRBJ1-1; the D gene is possibly TRBD1 (6 bases). Germline V gives CDR1 ENHRY, CDR2 SYGVKD. The germline V and J ends were trimmed by 5 bases and 1 base, with 14 bases remaining between them. The CDR3 has 15 residues. Here the CDR3 DNA reads TGTGCCATCAGTTTGACAGGCGGAAAGAACACTGAAGCTTTCTTT. Its protein product is CAISLTGGKNTEAFF.

V gene TRBV14 combines with J gene TRBJ2-2; the D is unclear. V was trimmed by 0 bases and J by 5 bases, leaving 7 bases between them. In germline, CDR1 is SGHDN, CDR2 FVKESK. This CDR3 comprises 14 residues. CDR3 protein: CASSQDLGTGELFF. The CDR3 nucleotides are TGTGCCAGCAGCCAAGATCTAGGAACCGGGGAGCTGTTTTTT.

This clone was seen a single time. The CDR3 region has the DNA TGCGCCAGCAGCTTGTTGCAGGGGAACACTGAAGCTTTCTTT. It codes for CASSLLQGNTEAFF. The chain combines TRBV5-1 with TRBJ1-1, with D possibly matching TRBD1 (5 bases). Trimming removed 1 base from V and 1 base from J, with 8 bases in between. The CDR3 contains 14 residues. From germline, CDR1 is SGHRS and CDR2 YFSETQ.

The chain couples TRBV5-6 to TRBJ2-5; TRBD1 is a possible D gene (7 bases). Trimming took 3 bases from V and 4 from J, leaving 13 bases between them. The CDR3 sequence is 14 residues long. Germline CDR1 SGHDT, CDR2 YYEEEE. CDR3 coding DNA: TGTGCCAGCAGCTCCAGGGGGGTTACAGAGACCCAGTACTTC. Its translation is CASSSRGVTETQYF.

The genes are TRBV19 and TRBJ2-2; perhaps TRBD1 as D (5 bases). Looked up from germline, CDR1 is LNHDA and CDR2 is SQIVND (reference sequence). Trimming removed 5 bases from V and 0 bases from J, with 13 bases in between. The CDR3 extends over 16 amino acids. DNA for the CDR3: TGTGCCAGTAGTCTTTCTAGGGGCTCGAACACCGGGGAGCTGTTTTTT. This sequence encodes CASSLSRGSNTGELFF.

V gene TRBV23-1 combines with J gene TRBJ1-6, with TRBD1 as a possible D gene (6 bases). TRBV23-1 is assigned to the ORF class and has an uncertain function. The CDR3 runs to 20 residues. Trimming left V 0 bases short and J 3 bases short, with 21 bases between. CDR3 sequence reads: CASSQSSKGDPPIYNSPLHF. In nucleotides, the CDR3 is TGCGCCAGCAGTCAATCGAGCAAGGGGGACCCCCCAATCTATAATTCACCCCTCCACTTT.

The chain joins TRBV6-2 or TRBV6-3 to TRBJ2-7; 8 bases map to TRBD1. Germline V lookup: CDR1 MNHEY, CDR2 SVGEGT. The CDR3 covers 17 residues. V gave up 5 bases and J gave up 2 bases; unmatched junction bases: 14. CDR3 in DNA: TGTGCCAGCAGTGGCGCGTACCCGACAGGGGCGCCCTACGAGCAGTACTTC. This translates into CASSGAYPTGAPYEQYF.